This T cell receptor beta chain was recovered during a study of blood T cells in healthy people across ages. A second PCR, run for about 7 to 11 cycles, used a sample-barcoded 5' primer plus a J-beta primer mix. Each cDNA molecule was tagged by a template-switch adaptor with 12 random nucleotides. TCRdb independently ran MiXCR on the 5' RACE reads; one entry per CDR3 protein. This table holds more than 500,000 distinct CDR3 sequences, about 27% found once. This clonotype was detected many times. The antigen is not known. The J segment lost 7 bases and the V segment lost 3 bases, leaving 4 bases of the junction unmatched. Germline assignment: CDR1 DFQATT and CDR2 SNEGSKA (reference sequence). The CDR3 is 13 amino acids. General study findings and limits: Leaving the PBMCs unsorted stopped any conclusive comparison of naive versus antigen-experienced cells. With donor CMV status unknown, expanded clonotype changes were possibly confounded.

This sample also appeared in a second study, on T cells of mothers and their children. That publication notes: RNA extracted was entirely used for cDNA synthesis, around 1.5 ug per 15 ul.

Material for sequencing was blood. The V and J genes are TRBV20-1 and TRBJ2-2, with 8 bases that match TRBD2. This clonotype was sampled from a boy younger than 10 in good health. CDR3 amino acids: CSASGGAIGELFF. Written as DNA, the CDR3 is TGCAGTGCTAGCGGGGGGGCGATCGGGGAGCTGTTTTTT.